This T cell receptor (beta chain) was recorded in a study of Ad26.COV2.S vaccination and SARS-CoV-2 variants. Study-wide context: The authors gave Ad26.COV2.S intramuscularly, either once or twice 56 days apart.

Treatment reported: around 19 received Ad26.COV2.S at low or high dose, single or two shots; about 5 received placebo; per-sample allocation not given. After the first vaccine or placebo injection, samples were drawn on day 63. Assay used: immunoSEQ multiplex PCR; TCRdb lists only in-frame clones, some missing. Seen here are about 680,000 clones, roughly 90% observed once, and the top ten hold approximately 1.5%. In germline, CDR1 is LGHNA, CDR2 YSLEER. This CDR3 is 15 amino acids long. With 5 bases clipped from V and 4 bases from J, the junction kept 10 bases outside the gene matches. The chain couples TRBV4-3 to TRBJ1-1, with 7 nucleotides matching TRBD1. This sequence was found in a person between 18 and 59 years old who received the Ad26.COV2.S COVID-19 vaccine or a placebo. Sequencing was performed on peripheral blood, taken in a trial of Ad26.COV2.S vaccine versus placebo. DNA of the CDR3: TGCGCCAGCAGCTCAGGGGCAGGGGGTCTCACTGAAGCTTTCTTT. Protein product: CASSSGAGGLTEAFF.